This TCR beta chain was sequenced for a study of metastatic and nonmetastatic thyroid tumors. As for the study in general: Malignant thyroid and benign thyroid patients provided blood and tumor or nodule tissue whose repertoires were compared.

Study-wide results and caveats: In both blood and tumor samples, TCR beta diversity was reported significantly higher for malignant than benign nodules.

This clone was observed many times. Its antigen is currently unknown. Not a single patient had been given any form of treatment at any point before undergoing thyroid surgery. In the original workflow: Differences in CDR3 between clinicopathological groups were drawn on to build a classifier intended to discriminate distant-metastatic papillary thyroid cancer patients. TCRdb re-called the PCR reads with MiXCR. None of the V and J calls come from the authors' own analysis; TCRdb made them. Here the sample spans about 43,000 clones, roughly 11% being singletons. This TCR was sampled from a female donor with papillary thyroid cancer or a benign thyroid nodule (not recorded which). Some clones in this sample may be carry-over from other donors' samples. The source material was blood.

The CDR3 sequence is CASSLAQGSDTQYF. CDR3 nucleotide sequence: TGCGCCAGCAGCTTGGCGCAGGGCTCAGATACGCAGTATTTT. V usage is TRBV5-1 and J usage is TRBJ2-3; D is perhaps TRBD1 (5 bases). The V gene's germline CDR1 is SGHRS and CDR2 YFSETQ. V lost 0 bases, J lost 4 bases, and 9 bases lay in between. The CDR3 is 14 amino acids.